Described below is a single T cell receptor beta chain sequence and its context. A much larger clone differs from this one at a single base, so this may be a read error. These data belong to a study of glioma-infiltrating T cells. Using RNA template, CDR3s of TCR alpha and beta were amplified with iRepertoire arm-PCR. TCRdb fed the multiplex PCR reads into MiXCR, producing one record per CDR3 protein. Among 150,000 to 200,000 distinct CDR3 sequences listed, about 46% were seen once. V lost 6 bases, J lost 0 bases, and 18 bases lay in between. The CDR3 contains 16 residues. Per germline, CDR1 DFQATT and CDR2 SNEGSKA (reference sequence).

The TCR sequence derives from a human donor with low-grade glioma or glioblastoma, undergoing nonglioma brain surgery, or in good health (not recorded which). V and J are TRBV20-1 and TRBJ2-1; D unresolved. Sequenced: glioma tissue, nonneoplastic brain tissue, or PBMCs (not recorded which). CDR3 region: CSAPPLRSSSYNEQFF. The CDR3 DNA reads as TGCAGTGCCCCACCGCTCCGGTCGAGCTCCTACAATGAGCAGTTCTTC.